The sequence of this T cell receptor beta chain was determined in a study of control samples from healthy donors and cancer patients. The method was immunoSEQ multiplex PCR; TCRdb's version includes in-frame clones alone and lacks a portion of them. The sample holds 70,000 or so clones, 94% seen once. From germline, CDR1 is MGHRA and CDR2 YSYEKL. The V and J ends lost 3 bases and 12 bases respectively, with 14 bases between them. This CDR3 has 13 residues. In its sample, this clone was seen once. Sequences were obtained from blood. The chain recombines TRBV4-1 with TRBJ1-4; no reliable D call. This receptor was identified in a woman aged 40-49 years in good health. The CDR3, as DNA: TGCGCCAGCAGCCATCAGGAGTTCGTTCAACTGTTTTTT. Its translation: CASSHQEFVQLFF.